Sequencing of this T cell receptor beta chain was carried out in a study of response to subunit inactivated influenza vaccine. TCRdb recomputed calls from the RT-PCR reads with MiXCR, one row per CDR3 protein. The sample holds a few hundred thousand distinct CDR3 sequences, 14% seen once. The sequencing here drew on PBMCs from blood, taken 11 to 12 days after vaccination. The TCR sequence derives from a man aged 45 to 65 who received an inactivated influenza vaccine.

The CDR3 DNA follows: TGTGCCAGCAGGACCGACAGGGGCTACGAGCAGTACTTC. It translates to CASRTDRGYEQYF. This chain uses TRBV27 with TRBJ2-7, with 8 positions matching TRBD1. The CDR3 has 13 residues. The J segment lost 3 bases and the V segment lost 6 bases, leaving 4 bases of the junction unmatched. Germline V CDR1 and CDR2: MNHEY, SMNVEV (reference sequence).